This paragraph covers one TCR beta chain sequence. Its target antigen remains unknown. No base-level quality is on record; no much larger clone is a single base apart. The trial excluded patients who had a history of autoimmune disease or were on systemic immunosuppression. Peripheral blood for TCR sequencing was drawn from every dose cohort at baseline, at cycle 4 day 1 and at cycle 7 day 1. The samples were drawn from a first-in-human, open-label, multicenter phase I dose-escalation trial of ivuxolimab. Adults with locally advanced or metastatic head and neck squamous cell, hepatocellular, melanoma or renal cell carcinoma were enrolled in the trial. Before TCR sequencing, CD4+ and CD8+ T cells were separately sorted from peripheral blood. This sample is part of a study of OX40 agonist ivuxolimab in advanced cancers. Looking at the study overall: Ivuxolimab was a fully human IgG2 agonistic monoclonal antibody targeting the costimulatory receptor OX40 (CD134). Intravenous ivuxolimab was administered to patients every 2 weeks at six dose levels: 0.01, 0.1, 0.3, 1.5, 3 and 10 mg/kg. Of the approximately 53 patients in dose escalation, about 20 had hepatocellular carcinoma, some 15 had melanoma, 9 had renal cell carcinoma and 9 had head and neck cancer. A male proportion of 75% to 85% and a mean age of roughly 55 years, ranging from about 20 to 85, were recorded for the dose-escalation cohort. Prior anti-PD-1, anti-PD-L1 or anti-CTLA-4 therapy was permitted, and 40% of dose-escalation patients had received checkpoint inhibitors. Three dose-escalation patients achieved partial responses, one with hepatocellular carcinoma and two with cutaneous melanoma. Peripheral TCRbeta sequencing was intended to test whether TCR sequence diversity was altered and clonal T-cell expansion was caused by ivuxolimab. The paper reports the monotherapy dose-escalation portion (N ≈ 50 patients) of the phase I ivuxolimab trial. What the work shows at the level of the full study, not this receptor alone: Low levels of normalized T-cell clonal expansion were also seen in some patients who did not respond. In the 0.1-3.0 mg/kg groups, partial responders had among the lowest normalized peripheral clonal expansion, particularly in CD8+ T cells. On average, CD8+ T cells showed more expanded clones than CD4+ T cells after ivuxolimab. Clonal expansion of both CD4+ and CD8+ blood T cells was observed from baseline to week 6 at doses 0.1 to 3.0 mg/kg. Which antigens the clonally expanded peripheral T cells were specific for was not determined.

Measured from the cysteine to the phenylalanine, the CDR3 is 14 residues long. Only the CDR3 DNA stays, 42 bases, in frame from base 1. Taken from the germline V gene, the CDR1 and CDR2 loops are KGHSH and LQKENI. Trimming removed 3 bases from V and 6 bases from J, leaving 12 bases between the germline ends. Genomic DNA was extracted from sorted cells for sequencing of the TCRbeta CDR3 region. TCRbeta CDR3 regions were sequenced using the immunoSEQ Assay. TCRdb re-hosts the immuneACCESS table, in-frame sequences only. Its copies lack some clones; in the studies checked, an unresolved V gene accounts for under half of them, and the cause for the rest is not known. In this sample the table shows about 70,000 clones, 86% of which occur a single time. The ten largest clones add up to about 8.2% of the sample.

The input for sequencing was CD4+ or CD8+ T cells sorted from blood, taken in a trial of the OX40 agonist ivuxolimab. This clonotype was obtained from an adult with an advanced solid tumor such as melanoma, head and neck, liver or kidney cancer. The V and J segments used are TRBV18 and TRBJ2-1; the D gene cannot be named for sure. The CDR3 amino acid sequence is: CASSPPQTFNEQFF. In nucleotides, the sequence is TGTGCCAGCTCACCCCCCCAAACATTCAATGAGCAGTTCTTC. Beyond the CDR3, the reference TRBV18 and TRBJ2-1 genes provide the residues; the full variable domain reads: NAGVMQNPRHLVRRRGQEARLRCSPMKGHSHVYWYRQLPEEGLKFMVYLQKENIIDESGMPKERFSAEFPKEGPSILRIQQVVRGDSAAYFCASSPPQTFNEQFFGPGTRLTVL.